A selection of T cell receptor beta chains follows, all from one sample in a study of CD8 T cells in Susac syndrome. TCRdb ran MiXCR on the immunoSEQ multiplex PCR reads and lists one entry per CDR3 protein. The sample shows about 180,000 distinct CDR3 sequences, around 94% of them seen only once. The sample was CD4+ T cells from PBMCs. The receptors shown here come from a human donor with Susac syndrome. Each CDR3 is given with its conserved first and last residue. The D gene is left open where the match is weak. Clone size is stated in some rows and not others, as once, few, many or a class when expanded.

size | J | V | D | DNA | CDR3
- | TRBJ1-2 | TRBV3-1 | - | TGTGCCAGCAGCCAAATTGGACGGAACTATGGCTACACCTTC | CASSQIGRNYGYTF
- | TRBJ2-5 | TRBV12-3/TRBV12-4 | TRBD2 | TGTGCCAGCAGTCCGGTTTCGGGCGGGGGAGAGACCCAGTACTTC | CASSPVSGGGETQYF
- | TRBJ1-2 | TRBV6-2/TRBV6-3 | - | TGTGCCAGCAGTTACCCTACCGCTGACTATGGCTACACCTTC | CASSYPTADYGYTF
- | TRBJ1-1 | TRBV11-2 | - | TGTGCCAGCAGCTTAGTCTCGACGATTAATGAAGCTTTCTTT | CASSLVSTINEAFF
- | TRBJ2-2 | TRBV10-2 | - | TGCGCCAGCAGTCTGTACAGGGCGGTGGACACCGGGGAGCTGTTTTTT | CASSLYRAVDTGELFF
- | TRBJ2-5 | TRBV27 | TRBD1 | TGTGCCAGCAGTTCGGACAGGGGGGAGACCCAGTACTTC | CASSSDRGETQYF
- | TRBJ1-5 | TRBV2 | - | TGTGCCAGCAGTGAACAGTCTAGCAATCAGCCCCAGCATTTT | CASSEQSSNQPQHF
- | TRBJ2-6 | TRBV5-1 | - | TGCGCCAGCAGCTTGGTCGGTTTCTCTGGGGCCAACGTCCTGACTTTC | CASSLVGFSGANVLTF
- | TRBJ2-3 | TRBV5-1 | TRBD2 | TGCGCCAGCAGCTTGGCCGGGACTAGCGGAACAGATACGCAGTATTTT | CASSLAGTSGTDTQYF
once | TRBJ1-1 | TRBV14 | - | TGTGCCAGCAGCCAAGCGAACCAAGCTTTCTTT | CASSQANQAFF
- | TRBJ2-5 | TRBV5-1 | - | TGCGCCAGCAGCCCCCGGGGGAGACTCCAAGAGACCCAGTACTTC | CASSPRGRLQETQYF
- | TRBJ2-7 | TRBV14 | TRBD1 | TGTGCCAGCAGCCAAGGGGGGACAGGGCAGAGGGAGCAGTACTTC | CASSQGGTGQREQYF
- | TRBJ2-7 | TRBV2 | - | TGTGCCAGCAGTACCTCCCCGATCTCCTACGAGCAGTACTTC | CASSTSPISYEQYF
- | TRBJ2-3 | TRBV24-1 | TRBD1 | TGTGCCACCAGTGATCCCGGGACAGGGGGCACAGATACGCAGTATTTT | CATSDPGTGGTDTQYF
- | TRBJ2-7 | TRBV4-2 | - | TGTGCCAGCAGCCAGGTTACCGGGGCTCCCTACGAGCAGTACTTC | CASSQVTGAPYEQYF
- | TRBJ2-5 | TRBV29-1 | - | TGCAGCGTTTTCGTTAGCCCCGGGGAGACCCAGTACTTC | CSVFVSPGETQYF
- | TRBJ2-7 | TRBV20-1 | TRBD1 | TGCAGTGCTAGTCAGGGGGCGTACGAGCAGTACTTC | CSASQGAYEQYF